What follows describes a single TCR beta chain. Its antigen is not identified. The data are from a study of OX40 agonist ivuxolimab in advanced cancers. Assay: immunoSEQ multiplex PCR; the TCRdb copy retains only in-frame clones and omits some. The sample has tens of thousands of clones, 88% seen once. Whole-study findings and limits: In general, CD8+ T cells held more expanded clones than CD4+ did, on average.

V was pared by 1 base and J by 1 base, with 11 bases between. CDR1 and CDR2 from the germline V gene are SGHRS and YFSETQ. The CDR3 loop spans 15 amino acids. The sample consisted of CD4+ or CD8+ T cells sorted from blood, taken in a trial of the OX40 agonist ivuxolimab. The chain couples TRBV5-1 to TRBJ1-1, with D unclear. The sequence was obtained from an adult with an advanced solid tumor such as melanoma, head and neck, liver or kidney cancer. CDR3 DNA: TGCGCCAGCAGCTTGATGTTGTCGGCGAACACTGAAGCTTTCTTT. Encoded protein: CASSLMLSANTEAFF.